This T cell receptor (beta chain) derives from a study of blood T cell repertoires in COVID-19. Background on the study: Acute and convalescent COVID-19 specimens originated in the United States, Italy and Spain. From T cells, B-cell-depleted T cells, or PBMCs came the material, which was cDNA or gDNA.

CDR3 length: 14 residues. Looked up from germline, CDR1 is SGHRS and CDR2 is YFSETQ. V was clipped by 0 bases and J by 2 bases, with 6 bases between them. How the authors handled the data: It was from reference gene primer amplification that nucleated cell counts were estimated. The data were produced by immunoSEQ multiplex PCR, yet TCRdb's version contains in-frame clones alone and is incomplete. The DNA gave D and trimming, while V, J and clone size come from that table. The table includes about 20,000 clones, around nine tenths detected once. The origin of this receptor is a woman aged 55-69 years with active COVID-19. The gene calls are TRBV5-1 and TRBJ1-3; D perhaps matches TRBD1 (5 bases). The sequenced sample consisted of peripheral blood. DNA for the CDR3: TGCGCCAGCAGCTTGGCAGGGACTGGAAACACCATATATTTT. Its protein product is CASSLAGTGNTIYF.